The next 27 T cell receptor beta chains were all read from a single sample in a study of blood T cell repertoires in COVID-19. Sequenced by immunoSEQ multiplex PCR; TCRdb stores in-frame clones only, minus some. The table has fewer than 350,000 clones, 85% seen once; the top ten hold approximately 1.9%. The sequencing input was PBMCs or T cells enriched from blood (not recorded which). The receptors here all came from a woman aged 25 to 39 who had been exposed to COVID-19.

CDR3 DNA: TGTGCCATCAGGGTCGGGGGTAAGAACACCGGGGAGCTGTTTTTT. Protein: CAIRVGGKNTGELFF. The chain is built from TRBV10-3 and TRBJ2-2, with TRBD2 as a possible D gene (6 bases). Germline values: CDR1 ENHRY, CDR2 SYGVKD. CDR3 size: 15 residues. The V end lost 6 bases, the J end lost 1 base, and 12 bases lay between the germline ends.

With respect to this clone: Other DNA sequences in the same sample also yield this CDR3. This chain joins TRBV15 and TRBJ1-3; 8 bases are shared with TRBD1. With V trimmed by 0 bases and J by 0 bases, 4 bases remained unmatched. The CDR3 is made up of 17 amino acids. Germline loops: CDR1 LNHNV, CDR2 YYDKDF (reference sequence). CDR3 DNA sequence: TGTGCCACCAGCAGAGATTTAGGGACAGGCTCTGGAAACACCATATATTTT. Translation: CATSRDLGTGSGNTIYF.

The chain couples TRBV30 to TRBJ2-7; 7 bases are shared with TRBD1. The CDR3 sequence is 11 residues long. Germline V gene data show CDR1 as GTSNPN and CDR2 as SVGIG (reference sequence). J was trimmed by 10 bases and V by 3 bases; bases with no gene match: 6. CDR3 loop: CAWRTGDNQYF. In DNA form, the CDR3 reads TGTGCCTGGAGAACAGGGGATAATCAGTACTTC.

CDR3 amino acids: CASSYSQGLVNEQFF. DNA for the CDR3: TGTGCCAGCAGTTACTCACAGGGACTAGTGAATGAGCAGTTCTTC. The chain has TRBV6-5 and TRBJ2-1; 8 nucleotides agree with TRBD2. Per the germline V gene, CDR1 is MNHEY and CDR2 is SVGAGI. The CDR3 totals 15 residues. V was clipped by 0 bases and J by 7 bases; unmatched bases: 5.

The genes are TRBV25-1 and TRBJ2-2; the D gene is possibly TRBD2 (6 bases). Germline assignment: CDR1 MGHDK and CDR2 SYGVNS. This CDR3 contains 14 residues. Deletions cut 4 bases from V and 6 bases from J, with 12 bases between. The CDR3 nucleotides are TGTGCCAGCAGTGGGAGGGTGGCTCCCGGGGAGCTGTTTTTT. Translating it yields CASSGRVAPGELFF.

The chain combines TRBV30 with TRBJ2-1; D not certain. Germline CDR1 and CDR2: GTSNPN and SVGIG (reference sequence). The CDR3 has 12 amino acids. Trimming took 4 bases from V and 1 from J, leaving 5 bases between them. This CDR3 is CAWTASYNEQFF. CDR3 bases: TGTGCCTGGACTGCGTCCTACAATGAGCAGTTCTTC.

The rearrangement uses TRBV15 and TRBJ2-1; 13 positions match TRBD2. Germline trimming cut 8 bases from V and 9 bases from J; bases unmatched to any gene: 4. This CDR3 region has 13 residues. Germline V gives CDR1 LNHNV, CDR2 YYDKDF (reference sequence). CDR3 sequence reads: CATRLAGGIEQFF. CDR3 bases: TGTGCCACCCGACTAGCGGGAGGCATTGAGCAGTTCTTC. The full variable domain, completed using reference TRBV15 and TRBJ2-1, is DAMVIQNPRYQVTQFGKPVTLSCSQTLNHNVMYWYQQKSSQAPKLLFHYYDKDFNNEADTPDNFQSRRPNTSFCFLDIRSPGLGDTAMYLCATRLAGGIEQFFGPGTRLTVL.

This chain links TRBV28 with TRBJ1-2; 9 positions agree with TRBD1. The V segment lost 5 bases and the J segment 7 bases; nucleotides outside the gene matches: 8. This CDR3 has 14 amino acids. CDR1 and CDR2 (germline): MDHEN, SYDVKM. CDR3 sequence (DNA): TGTGCCAGCAGTATAGTGGACAGGGGAGGTGGCTACACCTTC. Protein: CASSIVDRGGGYTF.

As DNA, the CDR3 is TGTGCCAGCCGGCTGACTAGCAAGGGCGAGCAGTACTTC. Translated: CASRLTSKGEQYF. The rearrangement joins TRBV3-1 (or the pseudogene TRBV3-2) to TRBJ2-7; TRBD2 aligns across 7 bases. The trim removed 8 bases at V and 6 bases at J, leaving 10 bases unmatched. The germline gives CDR1 LGHDT, CDR2 YNNKEL (reference sequence). The CDR3 has 13 amino acids.

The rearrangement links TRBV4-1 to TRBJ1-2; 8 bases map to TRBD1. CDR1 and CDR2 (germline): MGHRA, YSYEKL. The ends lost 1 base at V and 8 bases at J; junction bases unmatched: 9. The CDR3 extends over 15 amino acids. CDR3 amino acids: CASSQVGSRGQGYTF. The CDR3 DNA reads TGCGCCAGCAGCCAAGTAGGATCCAGGGGGCAAGGCTACACCTTC.

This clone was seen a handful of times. In DNA, the CDR3 is TGTGCCAGCAGTTTACCCTCACGCGCCTACGAGCAGTACTTC. Amino acids: CASSLPSRAYEQYF. The chain links TRBV6-6 to TRBJ2-7; no clear D. Per germline, CDR1 MNHNY and CDR2 SVGAGI (reference sequence). The V end lost 4 bases, the J end lost 2 bases, and 12 bases lay between the germline ends. This CDR3 contains 14 residues.

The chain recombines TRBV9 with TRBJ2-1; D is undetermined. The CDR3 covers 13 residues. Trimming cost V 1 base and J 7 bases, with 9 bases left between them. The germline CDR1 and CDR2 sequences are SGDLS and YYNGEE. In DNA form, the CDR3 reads TGTGCCAGCAGCGTACCAAACTCGAATGAGCAGTTCTTC. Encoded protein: CASSVPNSNEQFF. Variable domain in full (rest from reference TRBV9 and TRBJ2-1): DSGVTQTPKHLITATGQRVTLRCSPRSGDLSVYWYQQSLDQGLQFLIQYYNGEERAKGNILERFSAQQFPDLHSELNLSSLELGDSALYFCASSVPNSNEQFFGPGTRLTVL.

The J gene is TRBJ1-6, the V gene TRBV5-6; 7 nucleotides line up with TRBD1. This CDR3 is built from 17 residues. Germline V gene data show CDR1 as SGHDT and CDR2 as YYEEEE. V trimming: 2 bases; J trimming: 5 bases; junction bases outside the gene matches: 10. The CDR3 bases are TGTGCCAGCAGCTTTACCGTACAGGGGCGCGATAATTCACCCCTCCACTTT. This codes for CASSFTVQGRDNSPLHF.

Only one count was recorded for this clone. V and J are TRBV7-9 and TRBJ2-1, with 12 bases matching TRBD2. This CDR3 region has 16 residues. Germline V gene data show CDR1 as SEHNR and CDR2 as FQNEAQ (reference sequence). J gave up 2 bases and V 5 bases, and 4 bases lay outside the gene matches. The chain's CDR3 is CASSATSGGTYNEQFF. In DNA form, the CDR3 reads TGTGCCAGCAGCGCAACTAGCGGGGGGACCTACAATGAGCAGTTCTTC.

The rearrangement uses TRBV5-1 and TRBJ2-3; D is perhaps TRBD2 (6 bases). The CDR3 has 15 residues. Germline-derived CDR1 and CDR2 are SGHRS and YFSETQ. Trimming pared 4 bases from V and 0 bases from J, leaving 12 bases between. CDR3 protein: CASSPLGTSTDTQYF. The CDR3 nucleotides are TGCGCCAGCAGCCCCCTTGGGACTAGCACAGATACGCAGTATTTT.

CDR3 nucleotide sequence: TGCGCCAGCAGTGAAGGGGTCGGCTCCTACAATGAGCAGTTCTTC. It translates to CASSEGVGSYNEQFF. V usage is TRBV10-2 and J usage is TRBJ2-1; perhaps TRBD1 as D (5 bases). The CDR3 has 15 amino acids. Germline V lookup: CDR1 WSHSY, CDR2 SAAADI. Trimming took 3 bases from V and 0 from J, leaving 9 bases between them.

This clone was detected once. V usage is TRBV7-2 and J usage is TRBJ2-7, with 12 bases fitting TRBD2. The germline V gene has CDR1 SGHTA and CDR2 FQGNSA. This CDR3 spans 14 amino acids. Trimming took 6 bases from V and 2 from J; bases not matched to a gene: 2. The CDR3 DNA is TGTGCCAGCAGGCTAGCGGGGGGGACCTACGAGCAGTACTTC. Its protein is CASRLAGGTYEQYF.

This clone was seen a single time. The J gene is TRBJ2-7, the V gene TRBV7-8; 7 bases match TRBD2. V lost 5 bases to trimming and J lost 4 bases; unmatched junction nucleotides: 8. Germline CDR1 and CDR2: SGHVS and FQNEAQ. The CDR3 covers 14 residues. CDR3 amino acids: CASSPLSSGYEQYF. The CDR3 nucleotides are TGTGCCAGCAGCCCCTTGTCTAGCGGTTACGAGCAGTACTTC.

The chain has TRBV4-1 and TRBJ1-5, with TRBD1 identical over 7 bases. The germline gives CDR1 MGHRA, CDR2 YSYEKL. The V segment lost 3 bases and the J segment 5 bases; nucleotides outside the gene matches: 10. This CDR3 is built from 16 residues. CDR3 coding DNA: TGCGCCAGCAGCCATTTTTCGTCAGGGGGAGATCAGCCCCAGCATTTT. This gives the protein CASSHFSSGGDQPQHF.

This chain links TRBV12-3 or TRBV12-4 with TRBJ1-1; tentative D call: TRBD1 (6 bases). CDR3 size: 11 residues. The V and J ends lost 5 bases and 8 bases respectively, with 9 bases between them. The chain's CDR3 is CASSPQGEAFF. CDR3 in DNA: TGTGCCAGCAGTCCACAGGGAGAAGCTTTCTTT.

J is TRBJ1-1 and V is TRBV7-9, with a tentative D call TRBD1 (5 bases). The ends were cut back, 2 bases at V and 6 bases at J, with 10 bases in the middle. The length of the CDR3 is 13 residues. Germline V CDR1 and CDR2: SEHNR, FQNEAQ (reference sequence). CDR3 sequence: CASSLRGMAEAFF. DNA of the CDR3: TGTGCCAGCAGCTTAAGGGGTATGGCTGAAGCTTTCTTT.

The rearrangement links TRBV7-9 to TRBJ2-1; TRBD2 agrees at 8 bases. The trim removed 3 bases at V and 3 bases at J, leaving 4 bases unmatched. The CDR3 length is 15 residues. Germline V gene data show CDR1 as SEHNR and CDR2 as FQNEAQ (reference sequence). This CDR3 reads CASSFSGVIYNEQFF. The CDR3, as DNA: TGTGCCAGCAGCTTTAGCGGGGTGATCTACAATGAGCAGTTCTTC.

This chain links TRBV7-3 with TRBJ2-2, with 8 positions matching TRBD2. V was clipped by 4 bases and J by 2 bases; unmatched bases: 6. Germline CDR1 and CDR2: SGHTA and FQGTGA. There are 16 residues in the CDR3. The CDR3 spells CASSSVAGGNTGELFF. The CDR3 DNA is TGTGCCAGCAGCTCTGTGGCGGGGGGAAACACCGGGGAGCTGTTTTTT.

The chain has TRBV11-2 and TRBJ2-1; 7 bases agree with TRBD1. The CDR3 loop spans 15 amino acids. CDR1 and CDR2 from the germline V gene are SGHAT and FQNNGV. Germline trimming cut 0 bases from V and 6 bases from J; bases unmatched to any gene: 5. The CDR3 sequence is CASSLDQGTANEQFF. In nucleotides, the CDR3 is TGTGCCAGCAGCTTAGATCAGGGGACAGCCAATGAGCAGTTCTTC.

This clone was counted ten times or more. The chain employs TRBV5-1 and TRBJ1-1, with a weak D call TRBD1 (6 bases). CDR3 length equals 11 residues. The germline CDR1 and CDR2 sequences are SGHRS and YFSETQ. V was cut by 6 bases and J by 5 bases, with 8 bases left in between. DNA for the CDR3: TGCGCCAGCATAAGGGGGACTGAAGCTTTCTTT. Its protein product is CASIRGTEAFF. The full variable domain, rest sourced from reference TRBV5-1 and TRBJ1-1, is KAGVTQTPRYLIKTRGQQVTLSCSPISGHRSVSWYQQTPGQGLQFLFEYFSETQRNKGNFPGRFSGRQFSNSRSEMNVSTLELGDSALYLCASIRGTEAFFGQGTRLTVV.

Written as DNA, the CDR3 is TGTGCCAGCAGTCAGACAGGGAGCAATCAGCCCCAGCATTTT. This gives the protein CASSQTGSNQPQHF. The chain is built from TRBV27 and TRBJ1-5, with 7 bases lining up with TRBD1. V dropped 5 bases and J dropped 1; count of bases not matched to a gene: 2. CDR3 length: 14 residues. CDR1 and CDR2 (germline): MNHEY, SMNVEV (reference sequence).

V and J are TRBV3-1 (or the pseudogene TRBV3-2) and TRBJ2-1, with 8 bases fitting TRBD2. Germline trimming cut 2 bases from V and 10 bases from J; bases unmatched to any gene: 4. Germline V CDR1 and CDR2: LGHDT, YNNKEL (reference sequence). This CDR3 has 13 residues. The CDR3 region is CASSQFGLAEQFF. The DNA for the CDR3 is TGTGCCAGCAGCCAATTCGGACTAGCCGAGCAGTTCTTC.